A single sample gave rise to the 23 T cell receptor beta chains below, sequenced in a study of vaccination and CD4 T cells after COVID-19. Cultured CD4+ T-cell DNA underwent Oncomine TCR Beta short-read sequencing. TCRdb re-called the PCR reads with MiXCR, one entry per CDR3 protein. Seen here are approximately 9,300 distinct CDR3 sequences, under 70% observed once, and the top ten hold around 23%. What these receptors recognize is not known. The treatment denotes: approximately nine-day PBMC culture with coronavirus spike peptide pools or control peptides (ViraFEST assay). The sample consisted of CD4+ T cells from blood, cultured in vitro. The receptors shown here come from a human donor who had recovered from COVID-19.

The rearrangement uses TRBV15 and TRBJ1-2; D not certain. The CDR3 is 13 residues long. The V end lost 5 bases, the J end lost 2 bases, and 9 bases lay between the germline ends. Per germline, CDR1 LNHNV and CDR2 YYDKDF (reference sequence). The CDR3 DNA sequence: TGTGCCACCAGCGCTGGGGAAAACTATGGCTACACCTTC. Its protein product is CATSAGENYGYTF. Full variable domain (remainder filled in from reference TRBV15 and TRBJ1-2): DAMVIQNPRYQVTQFGKPVTLSCSQTLNHNVMYWYQQKSSQAPKLLFHYYDKDFNNEADTPDNFQSRRPNTSFCFLDIRSPGLGDTAMYLCATSAGENYGYTFGSGTRLTVV.

This clonotype was detected a few times. This chain joins TRBV6-1 and TRBJ2-5; D assignment may be TRBD1 or TRBD2 (5 bases each). This CDR3 spans 13 amino acids. Trimming left V 5 bases short and J 7 bases short, with 14 bases between. Germline V CDR1 and CDR2: MNHNS, SASEGT. The CDR3: CASSLRGGGTQYF. DNA of the CDR3: TGTGCCAGCAGTCTGAGGGGTGGGGGGACCCAGTACTTC.

The chain combines TRBV29-1 with TRBJ1-2, with 8 bases matching TRBD1. CDR1 and CDR2 from the germline V gene are SQVTM and ANQGSEA. The CDR3 consists of 14 residues. Trimming cost V 5 bases and J 7 bases; bases outside gene matches: 12. CDR3 region: CSVLARTGLAGYTF. CDR3 in DNA: TGCAGCGTTCTGGCCCGGACAGGGCTGGCTGGCTACACCTTC.

In its sample, this clonotype was seen a few times. The V gene is TRBV6-1, the J gene TRBJ1-2, with TRBD1 matching over 8 bases. From germline, CDR1 is MNHNS and CDR2 SASEGT. J gave up 5 bases and V 7 bases, and 12 bases lay outside the gene matches. The CDR3 loop spans 15 amino acids. The CDR3 spells CASTYRTGFTYGYTF. CDR3 coding DNA: TGTGCCAGCACCTACCGGACAGGGTTTACGTATGGCTACACCTTC.

The rearrangement uses TRBV6-1 and TRBJ1-2, with D perhaps TRBD1 (5 bases). The CDR3 is 14 residues long. Looked up from germline, CDR1 is MNHNS and CDR2 is SASEGT. Trimming pared 4 bases from V and 4 bases from J, leaving 13 bases between. CDR3 sequence reads: CASSVSQGIYGYTF. In DNA, the CDR3 is TGTGCCAGCAGTGTTTCTCAGGGTATCTATGGCTACACCTTC.

This chain uses TRBV2 with TRBJ2-7; D is unclear. The V and J ends lost 6 bases and 1 base respectively, with 10 bases between them. Germline V gene sequence: CDR1 SNHLY, CDR2 FYNNEI. There are 13 residues in the CDR3. Here the CDR3 DNA reads TGTGCCAGCAGAGAGGCAGTTTCCTACGAGCAGTACTTC. It encodes CASREAVSYEQYF.

The rearrangement links TRBV29-1 to TRBJ2-7, with a tentative D call TRBD1 (6 bases). Germline assignment: CDR1 SQVTM and CDR2 ANQGSEA. The CDR3 length is 12 residues. The V end was cut by 6 bases, the J end by 7 bases, with 16 bases between. CDR3 sequence: CSVGTDRLEQYF. CDR3 bases: TGCAGCGTCGGGACCGACAGGTTGGAGCAGTACTTC.

The chain combines TRBV6-1 with TRBJ2-7; 9 bases align to TRBD1. Germline trimming cut 6 bases from V and 4 bases from J; bases unmatched to any gene: 16. The germline gives CDR1 MNHNS, CDR2 SASEGT. The CDR3 length is 17 residues. CDR3 residues: CASRGTGSPTGRYEQYF. The DNA for the CDR3 is TGTGCCAGCAGGGGGACAGGGAGCCCCACTGGGAGGTACGAGCAGTACTTC.

This clonotype has more than one count but fewer than ten. The chain links TRBV7-2 to TRBJ1-6; D is unclear. The CDR3 spans 14 residues. CDR1 SGHTA and CDR2 FQGNSA come from the germline V gene. Between the trimmed V and J ends, which lost 5 bases and 5 bases, there was a span of 10 bases. CDR3 DNA sequence: TGTGCCAGCAGCCTTAATAGGAATAATTCACCCCTCCACTTT. Its protein is CASSLNRNNSPLHF.

This clonotype was detected a few times. The rearrangement uses TRBV6-5 and TRBJ2-2; 8 bases agree with TRBD2. CDR3 length: 17 amino acids. Trimming removed 2 bases from V and 4 bases from J; junction bases left unmatched: 9. Germline V gene lookup returns CDR1 MNHEY and CDR2 SVGAGI. CDR3 nucleotides: TGTGCCAGCAGTTACACGCCCGGGACTAGAGGCACCGGGGAGCTGTTTTTT. Protein: CASSYTPGTRGTGELFF.

The chain combines TRBV20-1 with TRBJ2-3; D is unclear. Trimming pared 1 base from V and 4 bases from J, leaving 9 bases between. This CDR3 contains 13 residues. Germline CDR1 reads DFQATT; CDR2 reads SNEGSKA (reference sequence). The CDR3 is CSARAPSADTQYF. CDR3 nucleotide sequence: TGCAGTGCTAGAGCCCCCTCCGCAGATACGCAGTATTTT.

This clonotype was picked up a small number of times. The chain has TRBV6-2 or TRBV6-3 and TRBJ1-1; D not certain. Deletions cut 2 bases from V and 3 bases from J, with 4 bases between. Per the germline V gene, CDR1 is MNHEY and CDR2 is SVGEGT. This CDR3 spans 12 amino acids. CDR3 DNA sequence: TGTGCCAGCAGTTACAGGGACACTGAAGCTTTCTTT. As protein: CASSYRDTEAFF.

The rearrangement links TRBV6-1 to TRBJ1-1; D may be TRBD1 (5 bases). Germline loops: CDR1 MNHNS, CDR2 SASEGT. The CDR3 length is 14 residues. V lost 7 bases and J lost 3, with 15 bases in between. As DNA, the CDR3 is TGTGCCAGCATAAAGGATCAGGGAGACACTGAAGCTTTCTTT. It translates to CASIKDQGDTEAFF.

The chain has TRBV19 and TRBJ2-1, with D maybe TRBD2 (5 bases). CDR3 length equals 14 residues. Germline V CDR1 and CDR2: LNHDA, SQIVND (reference sequence). With 5 bases removed from V and 4 bases from J, the gap between germline ends came to 12 bases. The chain's CDR3 is CASSGLSLYNEQFF. In DNA form, the CDR3 reads TGTGCCAGTAGTGGACTTTCCCTATACAATGAGCAGTTCTTC.

The CDR3 region is CSAKGRENEQFF. The CDR3 coding sequence is TGCAGTGCGAAGGGTAGGGAGAATGAGCAGTTCTTC. This rearrangement joins TRBV20-1 to TRBJ2-1; tentatively, D is TRBD2 (5 bases). This CDR3 has 12 amino acids. V was trimmed by 6 bases and J by 7 bases, leaving 13 bases between them. Germline V lookup: CDR1 DFQATT, CDR2 SNEGSKA (reference sequence).

This clonotype has a single count. The J gene is TRBJ2-5, the V gene TRBV15, with D possibly matching TRBD2 (6 bases). This CDR3 contains 15 residues. V was trimmed by 0 bases and J by 5 bases, leaving 13 bases between them. Per germline, CDR1 LNHNV and CDR2 YYDKDF (reference sequence). DNA of the CDR3: TGTGCCACCAGCAGAGATTTAGGAGGGGCTGAGACCCAGTACTTC. Amino acid sequence: CATSRDLGGAETQYF.

Sample share makes this clonotype medium-sized (0.01 to 0.1%). The chain links TRBV7-8 to TRBJ2-2, with unresolved D. Germline CDR1 is SGHVS and CDR2 is FQNEAQ. CDR3 length equals 14 residues. V lost 4 bases, J lost 8 bases, and 14 bases lay in between. The CDR3 loop is CASSSAEYRGELFF. DNA for the CDR3: TGTGCCAGCAGCTCCGCGGAGTACAGAGGGGAGCTGTTTTTT.

The sample holds a few counts of this clonotype. The genes are TRBV6-1 and TRBJ1-5; 9 nucleotides line up with TRBD1. CDR1 is MNHNS and CDR2 is SASEGT in the germline V gene. The CDR3 has 16 residues. After removal of 6 bases from V and 2 bases from J, the junction contained 8 bases not matched to a gene. The CDR3 coding sequence is TGTGCCAGCAGCCCACTGACAGGGGGAGGCAATCAGCCCCAGCATTTT. Translated, it gives CASSPLTGGGNQPQHF.

This clonotype turned up a few times. The rearrangement uses TRBV20-1 and TRBJ1-6; TRBD1 agrees at 10 bases. J lost 7 bases, V lost 5 bases, and 5 bases had no gene match. The CDR3 loop spans 14 amino acids. Germline V gene sequence: CDR1 DFQATT, CDR2 SNEGSKA (reference sequence). CDR3 protein: CSAPDRGRNSPLHF. The CDR3 DNA reads as TGCAGTGCTCCAGACAGGGGGCGAAATTCACCCCTCCACTTT.

A few counts support this clonotype. The rearrangement joins TRBV6-1 to TRBJ1-5, with 7 bases that match TRBD1. The CDR3 covers 13 residues. CDR1 MNHNS and CDR2 SASEGT come from the germline V gene. J lost 4 bases, V lost 6 bases, and 3 bases had no gene match. The CDR3 DNA reads TGTGCCAGCAGCAGGGGGTGGAATCAGCCCCAGCATTTT. It specifies CASSRGWNQPQHF.

The rearrangement links TRBV9 to TRBJ2-3; D is possibly TRBD1 or TRBD2 (5 bases each). CDR1 SGDLS and CDR2 YYNGEE come from the germline V gene. The length of the CDR3 is 15 residues. The V and J ends lost 2 bases and 4 bases respectively, with 14 bases between them. CDR3 region: CASSVRDLRADTQYF. The CDR3 bases are TGTGCCAGCAGCGTCCGGGACCTCCGGGCAGATACGCAGTATTTT.

V usage is TRBV5-1 and J usage is TRBJ2-3; TRBD2 matches at 14 bases. J lost 5 bases, V lost 7 bases, and 3 bases had no gene match. Germline lookup yields CDR1 SGHRS and CDR2 YFSETQ. This CDR3 region has 14 residues. The CDR3 loop is CASGGLAGEDTQYF. DNA for the CDR3: TGCGCCAGCGGGGGACTAGCGGGGGAAGATACGCAGTATTTT.

This clonotype was found a few times. This chain links TRBV7-9 with TRBJ1-5; 8 bases fit TRBD1. The CDR3 spans 16 residues. Trimming cost V 5 bases and J 1 base; bases outside gene matches: 7. Germline lookup yields CDR1 SEHNR and CDR2 FQNEAQ (reference sequence). The CDR3 DNA follows: TGTGCCAGCAGCCCCGGGACAGGCCGAAGCAATCAGCCCCAGCATTTT. This gives the protein CASSPGTGRSNQPQHF.